This T cell receptor beta chain was sequenced for a study of blood T cells in healthy people across ages. The length of the CDR3 is 12 residues. Looked up from germline, CDR1 is SEHNR and CDR2 is FQNEAQ (reference sequence). The V end lost 2 bases, the J end lost 8 bases, and 9 bases lay between the germline ends. This clonotype has at least ten counts. For the second PCR, which ran for 7 to 11 cycles, a sample-barcoded 5' primer and a J-beta primer mix were used. The template-switch adaptor was a 5' adaptor with 12 random nucleotides. It tagged each cDNA molecule. TCRdb redid the calling of the 5' RACE reads with MiXCR, one entry per CDR3 protein. The table records roughly 1,000,000 distinct CDR3 sequences, about 23% of them present only once. The data were also submitted as part of a second study, on T cells of mothers and their children.

Sequencing was done on a sample of blood. J is TRBJ1-2 and V is TRBV7-9, with D perhaps TRBD1 (6 bases). The receptor's source is a girl aged 2 to 9 in good health. The CDR3 loop reads CASSLSGDGYTF. The CDR3 region has the DNA TGTGCCAGCAGCTTATCAGGGGACGGCTACACCTTC.